The sequence of this TCR beta chain was determined in a study of response to subunit inactivated influenza vaccine. The study's findings and limits: Researchers suggested that each seasonal influenza vaccination recruits few new T cells.

TCRdb used MiXCR to reprocess the RT-PCR reads, holding one entry per CDR3 protein. The sample has 500,000 to 600,000 distinct CDR3 sequences, around 13% seen once; the top ten hold around 10%. About this clonotype itself: Its cognate antigen is unknown.

Germline lookup yields CDR1 LGHNA and CDR2 YSLEER. Trimming left V 0 bases short and J 0 bases short, with 12 bases between. This CDR3 comprises 17 residues. The chain is built from TRBV4-3 and TRBJ1-3; no reliable D call. The sequencing used PBMCs from blood, collected about 12 days after vaccination. This clonotype was sampled from a man between 45 and 60 years old who received an inactivated influenza vaccine. The CDR3 here is CASSQDIRSPSGNTIYF. CDR3 sequence (DNA): TGCGCCAGCAGCCAAGATATAAGGAGCCCCTCTGGAAACACCATATATTTT.